These 13 T cell receptor beta chains were all obtained from the same sample, sequenced in a study of T cells after yellow fever vaccination. TCRdb passed the 5' RACE reads through MiXCR, listing each CDR3 protein once. The sample lists approximately 250,000 distinct CDR3 sequences; about 5.2% were seen once. The sample in question was CD4+ T cells sorted from PBMCs, obtained on the day of the yellow fever booster vaccination. The origin of the receptors is a man aged 18 to 29 who received the YFV17D yellow fever vaccine.

This clonotype came up a few times. V usage is TRBV5-1 and J usage is TRBJ2-7; weak D call: TRBD2 (5 bases). The CDR3 contains 16 residues. CDR1 is SGHRS and CDR2 is YFSETQ in the germline V gene. Trimming removed 3 bases from V and 5 bases from J, with 21 bases in between. The CDR3 is CASSSRLRGPGDEQYF. The CDR3 nucleotides read TGCGCCAGCAGCTCTCGCCTCAGAGGGCCCGGGGACGAGCAGTACTTC. The full variable domain, completed using reference TRBV5-1 and TRBJ2-7, is KAGVTQTPRYLIKTRGQQVTLSCSPISGHRSVSWYQQTPGQGLQFLFEYFSETQRNKGNFPGRFSGRQFSNSRSEMNVSTLELGDSALYLCASSSRLRGPGDEQYFGPGTRLTVT.

The chain is built from TRBV6-5 and TRBJ1-2, with D perhaps matching TRBD1 (6 bases). The CDR3 totals 14 residues. Germline V gives CDR1 MNHEY, CDR2 SVGAGI. V was pared by 2 bases and J by 6 bases, with 13 bases between. The CDR3 DNA follows: TGTGCCAGCAGTTACACCCAGGGGATAAATGGCTACACCTTC. It specifies CASSYTQGINGYTF.

This clonotype was recorded at least ten times. CDR3 coding DNA: TGTGCCAGCAGCCCCAAGGGTAGCGGGGGCGCCGGGGGAGATACGCAGTATTTT. This sequence encodes CASSPKGSGGAGGDTQYF. The chain links TRBV7-9 to TRBJ2-3; TRBD2 agrees at 9 bases. Looked up from germline, CDR1 is SEHNR and CDR2 is FQNEAQ (reference sequence). The CDR3 extends over 18 amino acids. J lost 5 bases, V lost 5 bases, and 17 bases had no gene match.

The V call is TRBV7-9, the J call TRBJ2-7, with a tentative D call TRBD2 (7 bases). Per the germline V gene, CDR1 is SEHNR and CDR2 is FQNEAQ (reference sequence). There are 15 residues in the CDR3. V was clipped by 5 bases and J by 2 bases, with 16 bases between them. CDR3 in DNA: TGTGCCAGCAGCCCTCAGGGGACTACCACCTACGAGCAGTACTTC. Residues: CASSPQGTTTYEQYF. Based on the CDR3 plus reference TRBV7-9 and TRBJ2-7, the full variable domain is DTGVSQNPRHKITKRGQNVTFRCDPISEHNRLYWYRQTLGQGPEFLTYFQNEAQLEKSRLLSDRFSAERPKGSFSTLEIQRTEQGDSAMYLCASSPQGTTTYEQYFGPGTRLTVT.

This clonotype was seen only a few times. CDR3 loop: CASSEGTGGWISPLHF. The DNA for the CDR3 is TGTGCCAGCAGCGAGGGGACAGGGGGATGGATTTCACCCCTCCACTTT. V and J are TRBV9 and TRBJ1-6; TRBD1 agrees at 11 bases. Germline CDR1 and CDR2: SGDLS and YYNGEE. This CDR3 has 16 amino acids. The junction had 8 bases not matched to a gene; V was cut back by 3 bases and J by 9 bases.

This clonotype turned up a few times. The chain employs TRBV18 and TRBJ1-6, with 8 bases lining up with TRBD1. The V gene's germline CDR1 is KGHSH and CDR2 LQKENI. The V gene end was trimmed by 0 bases and the J gene end by 8 bases; junction bases not matched to a gene: 0. The CDR3 is made up of 14 amino acids. The chain's CDR3 is CASSPPDRDSPLHF. The CDR3 DNA reads TGTGCCAGCTCACCACCGGACAGGGATTCACCCCTCCACTTT.

This chain uses TRBV5-4 with TRBJ2-3; maybe TRBD1 (5 bases). The germline CDR1 and CDR2 sequences are SGHNT and YYREEE (reference sequence). V was trimmed by 0 bases and J by 1 base, leaving 12 bases between them. There are 16 residues in the CDR3. CDR3 amino acids: CASSLDRNTRTDTQYF. CDR3 sequence (DNA): TGTGCCAGCAGCTTGGACAGGAATACCCGCACAGATACGCAGTATTTT.

V gene TRBV7-2 combines with J gene TRBJ1-1, with unresolved D. V was clipped by 3 bases and J by 6 bases, with 5 bases between them. Germline CDR1 reads SGHTA; CDR2 reads FQGNSA. This CDR3 is built from 11 residues. In DNA form, the CDR3 reads TGTGCCAGCAGCTTTCAGTCTGAAGCTTTCTTT. Translated, it gives CASSFQSEAFF.

This clonotype was observed at least ten times. The chain has TRBV5-1 and TRBJ2-7, with D tentatively TRBD2 (6 bases). Germline assignment: CDR1 SGHRS and CDR2 YFSETQ. V lost 0 bases and J 1 base, leaving 11 bases between the germline ends. This CDR3 contains 15 residues. In nucleotides, the CDR3 is TGCGCCAGCAGCTTGGGTTCGGGGGATTCCTACGAGCAGTACTTC. It specifies CASSLGSGDSYEQYF.

Many counts were recorded for this clonotype. The gene calls are TRBV5-1 and TRBJ2-1; the D gene is possibly TRBD2 (5 bases). V was trimmed by 2 bases and J by 0 bases, leaving 12 bases between them. Germline V CDR1 and CDR2: SGHRS, YFSETQ. The CDR3 contains 16 residues. CDR3 sequence reads: CASSFRGSISYNEQFF. DNA of the CDR3: TGCGCCAGCAGCTTCCGAGGGAGCATCTCCTACAATGAGCAGTTCTTC.

This clonotype showed up many times. V usage is TRBV20-1 and J usage is TRBJ1-4; the D gene is possibly TRBD1 (5 bases). The germline V and J ends were trimmed by 0 bases and 8 bases, with 16 bases remaining between them. Germline V gene lookup returns CDR1 DFQATT and CDR2 SNEGSKA (reference sequence). CDR3 length equals 15 residues. The CDR3 DNA reads TGCAGTGCTAGAGATTATCAGGGTCGGAGGGAAAAACTGTTTTTT. Its protein is CSARDYQGRREKLFF.

This chain joins TRBV4-3 and TRBJ1-4, with 7 positions matching TRBD1. J lost 8 bases, V lost 1 base, and 10 bases had no gene match. The CDR3 totals 16 residues. CDR1 LGHNA and CDR2 YSLEER come from the germline V gene. The CDR3: CASSQAGGPRREKLFF. The CDR3 nucleotides are TGCGCCAGCAGCCAAGCAGGGGGACCCCGGCGGGAAAAACTGTTTTTT.

V and J are TRBV6-6 and TRBJ1-6; 8 bases match TRBD1. J gave up 10 bases and V 5 bases, and 10 bases lay outside the gene matches. Germline CDR1 is MNHNY and CDR2 is SVGAGI (reference sequence). This CDR3 has 15 amino acids. CDR3 nucleotides: TGTGCCAGCAGTCGGATGGGACAGGCAGTCTCACCCCTCCACTTT. Translating gives CASSRMGQAVSPLHF.